The entry below describes one TCR beta chain. Its cognate antigen has yet to be identified. No much larger clonotype is one base removed from it; base qualities were not supplied. The data stem from a study of cytomegalovirus exposure and HLA in healthy donors (dated by TCRdb to the late 2010s). For the wider study: An earlier analysis of several hundred of the donors reported more than 250 Gb of sequence data and 117 million unique TCR beta sequences from about 179 million T cells. Among about 410 genotyped donors of the cohort, an average of around 220,000 unique TCR beta nucleotide sequences was sequenced per donor, of which approximately 19% were non-productive. Typing coverage varied by locus: 629-630 donors for A, B, C, DRB1 and DQB1; approximately 500 for DQA1; approximately 610 for DPA1; approximately 470 for DPB1. In an earlier analysis of 500 to 650 of the donors, high-throughput TCR beta sequencing was used to judge whether each TCR beta V gene segment behaved as functional or pseudogenic. Besides the first cohort of 500 to 700 subjects, a separate validation cohort made up of some 110 different subjects was used. Donor age, sex, ethnicity and CMV serostatus were compiled alongside the repertoire data. Approximately 300 gigabases of sequencing data and around 80 million unique TCR sequences made up an early release that covered nearly 650 HLA-typed donors. All discovery cohort repertoires had been generated on a single sequencing platform. In a later analysis, previously published TCR beta repertoires from fewer than 750 donors were re-analyzed and high-resolution HLA genotyping was added so that TCR occurrence patterns could be studied. The genetic ancestry cluster associated with self-reported Caucasian donors included approximately 85% of the 398 genotyped donors. A later genetic analysis used genome-wide SNP genotypes for about 60% of the roughly 700 donors, treating that subset as a discovery cohort. In the later analysis, no new phenotypic data were used to find candidate immune exposures; instead, reliance was placed on TCR beta sequences and their occurrence across donors. To predict cytomegalovirus infection status, the study brought together high-throughput TCR immunosequencing, statistical association of individual TCRs with disease status, and machine learning. The aim of the study was to test whether cataloging public T cell receptors could identify signatures of past pathogen exposure. About five DR-DQ haplotypes were treated as single units for association and clustering because of strong linkage in the cohort. The T cell repertoires of 700 or so subjects were profiled by immunosequencing and related to cytomegalovirus serostatus. HLA typing included class I and class II loci at four-digit resolution.

The cohort comprised around 700 healthy bone marrow donors. At the time of sampling, all cohort members were nominally healthy, though unrecorded immune exposures were likely present. The donor was CMV seropositive and belonged to the group of 270 or so seropositive cohort members. A peripheral blood sample was provided by each donor, and peripheral blood mononuclear cells were used for TCR beta sequencing. Genomic DNA was extracted from the blood cell samples with the Qiagen DNeasy Blood Extraction Kit. Libraries were made using the immunoSEQ multiplex PCR assay. For the multiplex PCR, a mixture combining 60 forward primers for TCR Vbeta segments and 13 reverse primers for TCR Jbeta segments was used. The CDR3 region of rearranged TCR beta genes was amplified from genomic DNA by a multiplex PCR assay. The amplified TCR beta libraries were sequenced on the Illumina HiSeq System as 87-base-pair reads. Per the authors' processing: Across the 700 or so repertoires, a later analysis counted 75 million to 90 million unique TCR beta chains, roughly 11 million of which were shared by at least two donors. A nearest-neighbor algorithm error-corrected the raw reads and collapsed the reads into unique sequences, merging closely related sequences to remove PCR and sequencing errors. V, D and J gene segments were assigned by aligning CDR3 sequences to IMGT reference sequences. For a sequence to be retained, a match of at least six nucleotides was required to both a V gene segment and a J gene segment. A rearrangement was called productive if the CDR3 had no stop codons and remained in frame with V and J, and every other rearrangement was called non-productive. Following IMGT convention, CDR3 was defined as the stretch from the second conserved V-encoded cysteine up to the conserved J-encoded phenylalanine. The earlier analysis of about 570 of the donors excluded any sequence lacking an unambiguous match to a single V gene segment. An earlier analysis of several hundred of the donors called V segments functional above 56.7% productive rearrangements and segregating when the between-donor standard deviation exceeded 5%. A statistical classification framework was built for diagnosing cytomegalovirus status from the catalog of TCR beta chain sequences. V and J gene assignment, in a later analysis, came from comparing TCR nucleotide sequences with IMGT/GENE-DB human TR gene sequences. In a later analysis, CDR3 sequences and most-parsimonious VDJ recombination scenarios were assigned using the TCRdist pipeline. In a later analysis, each TCR beta chain was defined by its CDR3 amino acid sequence together with its V-gene family, and reads lacking a unique V-gene family were excluded. To address suspected cross-contamination and a sequencing artifact, a later analysis removed approximately 590 highly shared, low-generation-probability nucleotide sequences. A later analysis calculated a clonal expansion index for each public chain from normalized within-repertoire ranks of inferred template counts. Generation probabilities in a later analysis came from a VDJ recombination model fitted to out-of-frame rearrangements, and those results were checked against IGoR. In a later analysis, hypergeometric tests were used to score TCR-TCR, TCR-HLA and TCR-CMV co-occurrence, with a repertoire-size bias correction applied to TCR pairs. In a later analysis, false discovery rates were estimated by permuting HLA or CMV assignments 20 times. In a later analysis, co-occurring TCRs were grouped with DBSCAN, and TCRdist sequence similarity was added when clustering was performed within HLA-allele-positive subsets. Repertoires with fewer than 30,000 or more than 120,000 public chains were left out of co-occurrence clustering, as were four to six repertoires with anomalous nucleotide sharing. Here the immuneACCESS table is served through TCRdb, limited to in-frame sequences with V and J called. Missing clones are a known gap in these copies; in checked studies unresolved V genes cover under half, and the rest lacks a known reason. The DNA was the basis for D and trimming; V, J and clone size are from that table. The sample contains roughly 190,000 clones, more than 9.5% of them found a single time. 7.8% of the sample goes to the ten largest clones.

Beyond this particular receptor, the publication reports: CMV serostatus was the only immune exposure information available for the cohort. A further reported finding was that TCR beta sequences accurately predicted the HLA-A and HLA-B alleles for most subjects in the first cohort. Several of the top co-occurrence clusters appeared to be linked to parvovirus B19, influenza, CMV and Epstein-Barr virus, according to a later analysis. The classifier was reported to diagnose cytomegalovirus status with high specificity and sensitivity in both the original cohort and the validation cohort. Most CMV-associated TCR beta chains appeared to be HLA-restricted in a later analysis, and the HLA associations seemed to be driven largely by CMV exposure. A later analysis found that HLA-associated TCR beta chains were more clonally expanded and had lower generation probabilities than equally common non-associated chains. Specific HLA alleles were associated with 15,000 to 20,000 TCR beta sequences at a false discovery rate of 0.05 in a later analysis. Linkage disequilibrium might explain the correlated functional status among segregating V segments, but an unknown experimental factor could not be ruled out. Most TCR sequences were seen in very few donors, while some public TCRs were found in many individuals. A later genetic analysis reported fewer N-insertions in productive TCRs among donors in an Asian-associated ancestry cluster than the roughly 670-donor mean. Three of the identified cytomegalovirus-associated TCR beta chains were confirmed in vitro to be specific for cytomegalovirus antigens. The study listed 164 TCR beta chains as associated with cytomegalovirus. The sequencing pipeline was judged likely to have produced a cluster of highly shared sequence variants as a technical artifact. In an earlier analysis of 450 to 750 of the donors, most TCR beta V segments appeared in productive rearrangements about 90% or about 30% of the time, broadly matching IMGT annotations. Because HLA typing was unavailable for some donors at each locus, only the typed subset was used in association tests. Assigning TCR associations to individual alleles was difficult when HLA alleles, especially DR and DQ, strongly co-occurred. It was suggested by the authors that the approach could potentially be generalized to other disease states and immunological phenotypes. A later genetic analysis associated a missense DCLRE1C variant with V-gene and J-gene trimming of TCR beta chains, and an independent cohort replicated the association. The presence/absence analyses assumed that sequencing depth was roughly uniform across donors, and that assumption may not be true. In a later analysis, the rate of TCR association differed among HLA loci, with DRB1 alleles having the most associated TCRs and HLA-C alleles having the fewest. Because counts were too low, roughly 16 rarely observed V segments, including chromosome 9 orphons, were excluded from the earlier analysis of roughly 580 of the donors. Only TCR beta chains were sequenced in this cohort, and the absence of alpha or paired-chain data limited detectable features.

The clonotype originates from a man in his forties or fifties in good health and CMV-seropositive. Sequenced sample: PBMCs.

The CDR3 reads CASSPPREGEYGYTF. The nucleotide sequence is given as TGTGCCAGCTCACCACCGCGGGAAGGGGAATATGGCTACACCTTC. Rearrangement joined TRBV18 to TRBJ1-2, and TRBD1 may be the D gene, going by 5 matching bases. Via the germline V gene, CDR1 is KGHSH and CDR2 LQKENI. There are 15 amino acids in the CDR3, from cysteine to phenylalanine inclusive. Only the CDR3 DNA stays, 45 bases, in frame from base 1. Trimming removed 0 bases from V and 5 bases from J, leaving 13 bases between the germline ends.